This record covers a single T cell receptor (beta chain). What it binds is unknown. The CDR3 length is 13 residues. The germline V and J ends were trimmed by 11 bases and 2 bases, with 13 bases remaining between them. Looked up from germline, CDR1 is KGHDR and CDR2 is SFDVKD. This entry comes from a study of CD8+CD57+ T cells in acquired aplastic anemia. Overall study: About 3 ug was the average amount of DNA from sorted CD4+ and CD8+ cells.

Study-wide results and limits: No significant patient-versus-control difference appeared in CD8+ Simpson's diversity. Researchers report that around 31 CD8+ CDR3 sequences appeared in both patients and controls.

TCR beta VDJ and CDR3 were profiled, and genomic DNA was the template. TCRdb re-called the reads with MiXCR, one entry per CDR3 protein. The sample has about 160,000 distinct CDR3 sequences, roughly 48% seen once. The chain employs TRBV24-1 and TRBJ2-3; TRBD1 might be the D (6 bases). The specimen was sorted CD4+, CD8+, or CD8+CD57+ T cells (not recorded which) from PBMCs. The receptor was derived from a human donor in good health. The CDR3 region is CAIGTHTTDTQYF. The CDR3, as DNA: TGTGCCATCGGGACACACACCACAGATACGCAGTATTTT.